The 5 T cell receptor beta chains in this list originate from one sample, sequenced in a study of T cells in Graves' hyperthyroidism and ophthalmopathy. What was amplified from RNA transcripts were TCR beta CDR3 regions. The primer set for the first-round RT-PCR of the TCR CDR3 was HTBI. Each CDR3 protein gets one entry after TCRdb re-called the multiplex PCR reads with MiXCR. The sample shows hundreds of thousands of distinct CDR3 sequences, more than 30% of them seen only once. Source material: blood. The receptors originated from a man aged 18 to 35 with Graves' hyperthyroidism.

V is TRBV6-1 and J is TRBJ2-7; a possible D gene is TRBD1 (6 bases). CDR3 size: 14 residues. Germline values: CDR1 MNHNS, CDR2 SASEGT. Trimming pared 0 bases from V and 5 bases from J, leaving 11 bases between. The chain's CDR3 is CASSEADRPHEQYF. In nucleotides, the CDR3 is TGTGCCAGCAGTGAAGCAGACAGGCCCCACGAGCAGTACTTC.

This clonotype was recorded once. The chain has TRBV20-1 and TRBJ1-1; D is possibly TRBD1 (6 bases). The CDR3 has 13 amino acids. V shed 5 bases and J shed 1 base, with 11 bases lying between them. The germline CDR1 and CDR2 sequences are DFQATT and SNEGSKA (reference sequence). CDR3 sequence reads: CSAPVQGNTEAFF. CDR3 in DNA: TGCAGTGCTCCGGTACAGGGGAACACTGAAGCTTTCTTT.

This clonotype showed up many times. This chain links TRBV7-9 with TRBJ2-2; tentatively, D is TRBD1 (5 bases). CDR1 is SEHNR, CDR2 FQNEAQ, per germline (reference sequence). CDR3 length: 15 residues. V gave up 6 bases and J gave up 3 bases, with 14 bases separating them. CDR3 bases: TGTGCCAGCAGTAACTACCGACAGCACACCGGGGAGCTGTTTTTT. Translated, it gives CASSNYRQHTGELFF.

This clonotype has a handful of counts. The gene calls are TRBV19 and TRBJ2-2; D might be TRBD1 (5 bases). Germline lookup yields CDR1 LNHDA and CDR2 SQIVND (reference sequence). This CDR3 spans 15 amino acids. The V and J ends lost 7 bases and 4 bases respectively, with 16 bases between them. CDR3: CASTRGAPFTGELFF. DNA for the CDR3: TGTGCCAGTACCCGTGGGGCTCCCTTCACCGGGGAGCTGTTTTTT.

The table lists this clonotype with a count of one. This chain connects TRBV29-1 to TRBJ1-5, with a tentative D call TRBD1 (5 bases). The CDR3 extends over 13 amino acids. The ends were cut back, 5 bases at V and 5 bases at J, with 13 bases in the middle. Germline V gene data show CDR1 as SQVTM and CDR2 as ANQGSEA. This CDR3 reads CSVPGVSDQPQHF. CDR3 DNA: TGCAGCGTTCCGGGGGTCTCTGATCAGCCCCAGCATTTT.